The 4 T cell receptor beta chains below were found in one sample sequenced in a study of T cells in Graves' hyperthyroidism and ophthalmopathy. It was RNA transcripts that yielded the amplified TCR beta CDR3 regions. HTBI primers were employed in a first-round RT-PCR of the TCR CDR3. TCRdb independently ran MiXCR on the multiplex PCR reads; one entry per CDR3 protein. The sample carries around 340,000 distinct CDR3 sequences, 15% to 20% recorded once. Sequenced material: blood. These receptors were collected from a woman between 50 and 59 years old with Graves' hyperthyroidism.

This clonotype has ten or more counts. The chain has TRBV28 and TRBJ2-3; 7 bases match TRBD2. The germline V gene has CDR1 MDHEN and CDR2 SYDVKM. This CDR3 comprises 13 residues. V gave up 11 bases and J gave up 0 bases; unmatched junction bases: 5. This chain's CDR3 is CAVSGTSTDTQYF. CDR3 nucleotide sequence: TGTGCCGTCAGCGGGACCAGCACAGATACGCAGTATTTT.

A few counts support this clonotype. The chain is built from TRBV13 and TRBJ2-2, with 11 bases fitting TRBD1. This CDR3 comprises 17 residues. The germline CDR1 and CDR2 sequences are PRHDT and FYEKMQ (reference sequence). J lost 2 bases, V lost 5 bases, and 7 bases had no gene match. Written as DNA, the CDR3 is TGTGCCAGCAGCCGAACCGGGACAGGGGGAAACACCGGGGAGCTGTTTTTT. It codes for CASSRTGTGGNTGELFF. Complete variable domain (other parts from reference TRBV13 and TRBJ2-2): AAGVIQSPRHLIKEKRETATLKCYPIPRHDTVYWYQQGPGQDPQFLISFYEKMQSDKGSIPDRFSAQQFSDYHSELNMSSLELGDSALYFCASSRTGTGGNTGELFFGEGSRLTVL.

The genes are TRBV29-1 and TRBJ1-3; D is uncertain. Per germline, CDR1 SQVTM and CDR2 ANQGSEA. The V end was cut by 0 bases, the J end by 0 bases, with 6 bases between. The CDR3 has 14 residues. This CDR3 reads CSVEDRRSGNTIYF. In nucleotides, the CDR3 is TGCAGCGTTGAAGATAGGCGCTCTGGAAACACCATATATTTT. Full variable domain (remainder filled in from reference TRBV29-1 and TRBJ1-3): SAVISQKPSRDICQRGTSLTIQCQVDSQVTMMFWYRQQPGQSLTLIATANQGSEATYESGFVIDKFPISRPNLTFSTLTVSNMSPEDSSIYLCSVEDRRSGNTIYFGEGSWLTVV.

This clonotype was counted ten times or more. V and J are TRBV5-1 and TRBJ2-7; possibly TRBD1 or TRBD2 for D (5 bases each). The CDR3 covers 14 residues. V was pared by 0 bases and J by 4 bases, with 11 bases between. CDR1 SGHRS and CDR2 YFSETQ come from the germline V gene. The CDR3 is CASSLAQGEYEQYV. The CDR3 DNA reads TGCGCCAGCAGCTTGGCCCAGGGAGAGTACGAGCAGTACGTC.